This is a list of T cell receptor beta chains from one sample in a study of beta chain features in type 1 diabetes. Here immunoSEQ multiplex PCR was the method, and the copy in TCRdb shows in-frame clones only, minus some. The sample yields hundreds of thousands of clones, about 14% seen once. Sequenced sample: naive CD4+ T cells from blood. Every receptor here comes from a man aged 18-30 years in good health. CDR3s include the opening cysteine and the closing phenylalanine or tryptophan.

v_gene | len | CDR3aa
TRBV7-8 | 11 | CASSSGTVQHF
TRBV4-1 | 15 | CASSQGLGALSPLHF
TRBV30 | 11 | CAWSIGNTIYF
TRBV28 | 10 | CASMTDTQYF
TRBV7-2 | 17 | CASRPFHSGSSYNEQFF
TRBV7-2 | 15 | CASSLVVRTGNEQFF
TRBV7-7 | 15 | CASSALAGLGNEQFF
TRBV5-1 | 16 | CASSLTWVATNEKLFF
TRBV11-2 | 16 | CASSLSIRGPTYEQYF
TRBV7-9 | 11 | CASSVGTGDTF
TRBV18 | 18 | CASSFARNGWASTDTQYF
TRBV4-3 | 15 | CASSRGQGVTYEQYF
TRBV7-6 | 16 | CASSRGQGPGTDTQYF
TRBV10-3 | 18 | CAISEEQGFLAMNTEAFF
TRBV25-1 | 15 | CASSEYMGRGYGYTF
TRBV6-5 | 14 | CASSPSRELGGYTF
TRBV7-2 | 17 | CASSLVASGRPYNEQFF
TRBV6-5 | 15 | CASSYSGTVNTEAFF
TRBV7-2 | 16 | CASSPGTSVNTGELFF
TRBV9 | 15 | CASSAGGFGSYEQYF
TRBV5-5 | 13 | CASSLRGTRTQYF
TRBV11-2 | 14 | CASSLGLRNTEAFF
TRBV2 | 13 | CASTQGLTGEQYF
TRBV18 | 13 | CASSPDRVQPQHF
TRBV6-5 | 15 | CASSPTSGPRNEQFF
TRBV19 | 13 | CASIGDRNYGYTF
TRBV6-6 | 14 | CASSDRGGAYEQYF
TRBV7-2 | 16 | CASSFLGRHVEATLHF
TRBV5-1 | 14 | CASSLEVRNYGYTF
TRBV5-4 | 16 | CASSLDGGGNSQPQHF
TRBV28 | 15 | CASSPLGQGKNIQYF
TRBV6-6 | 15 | CASRDPGSSTDTQYF
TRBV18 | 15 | CASSPSVLENEKLFF
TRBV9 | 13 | CASSVAGSNEQFF
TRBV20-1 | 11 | CSAREHYEQYF
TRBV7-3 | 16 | CASSLTHGDTSSPLHF
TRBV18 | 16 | CASSPGQGAGTGELFF
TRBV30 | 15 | CACTKRGLNTEELFF
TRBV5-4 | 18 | CASSLTSQPSLGTDTQYF
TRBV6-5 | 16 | CASSSSGGFFTHEQFF
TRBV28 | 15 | CASSPQGASRETQYF
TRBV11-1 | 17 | CASSLVMPSKRADTQYF
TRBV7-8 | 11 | CASSIRGEQYF
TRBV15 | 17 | CATSRQLAGLSTDTQYF
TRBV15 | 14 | CATSIPPGARGYTF